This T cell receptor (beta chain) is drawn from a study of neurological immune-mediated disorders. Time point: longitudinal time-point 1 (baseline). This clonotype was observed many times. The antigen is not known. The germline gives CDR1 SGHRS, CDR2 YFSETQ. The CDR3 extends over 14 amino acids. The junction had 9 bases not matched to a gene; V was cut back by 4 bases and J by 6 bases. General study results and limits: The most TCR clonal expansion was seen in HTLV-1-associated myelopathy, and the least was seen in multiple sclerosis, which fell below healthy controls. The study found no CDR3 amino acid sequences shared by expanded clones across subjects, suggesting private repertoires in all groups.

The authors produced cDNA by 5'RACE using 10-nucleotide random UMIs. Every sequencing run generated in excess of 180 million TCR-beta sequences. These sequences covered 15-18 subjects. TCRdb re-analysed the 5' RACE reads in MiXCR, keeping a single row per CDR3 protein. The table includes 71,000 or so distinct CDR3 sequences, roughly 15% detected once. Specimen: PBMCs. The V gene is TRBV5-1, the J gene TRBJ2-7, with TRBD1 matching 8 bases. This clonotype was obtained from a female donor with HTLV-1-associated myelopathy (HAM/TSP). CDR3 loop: CASSQDRVPAEQYF. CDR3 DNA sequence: TGCGCCAGCAGCCAGGACAGGGTCCCAGCCGAGCAGTACTTC.